The 31 T cell receptor beta chains below come from one sample, sequenced in a study of technical replicates of blood from several donors. The assay was immunoSEQ multiplex PCR, and TCRdb's table has in-frame clones only and misses some. The data contain under 85,000 clones, 93% of them singletons. Sequenced material: T cells isolated from PBMCs. These receptors originate from a human donor in good health.

The chain carries TRBV9 and TRBJ2-5, with D tentatively TRBD1 (6 bases). Trimming took off 0 bases at V and 1 base at J, with 10 bases between the two ends. CDR1 is SGDLS, CDR2 YYNGEE, per germline. The CDR3 is 15 residues long. The CDR3 DNA is TGTGCCAGCAGCGTAGGGAACAGGGTCCAAGAGACCCAGTACTTC. Translating it yields CASSVGNRVQETQYF.

The V and J genes are TRBV6-5 and TRBJ2-3; D may be TRBD1 (6 bases). Trimming shortened V by 5 bases and J by 4 bases, and 16 bases separated the two germline ends. Germline CDR1 is MNHEY and CDR2 is SVGAGI. The CDR3 extends over 15 amino acids. CDR3: CASSTPLQGPDTQYF. Written as DNA, the CDR3 is TGTGCCAGCAGTACACCCCTACAGGGCCCAGATACGCAGTATTTT.

The chain carries TRBV9 and TRBJ2-1; D not resolved. Germline-derived CDR1 and CDR2 are SGDLS and YYNGEE. The V end lost 7 bases, the J end lost 4 bases, and 15 bases lay between the germline ends. CDR3 size: 14 residues. Here the CDR3 DNA reads TGTGCCAGCGATCCTGCTGTAGCTTACAATGAGCAGTTCTTC. This sequence encodes CASDPAVAYNEQFF.

The chain joins TRBV11-3 to TRBJ2-3, with 10 positions matching TRBD2. Germline-derived CDR1 and CDR2 are SGHNT and YENEEA. The CDR3 is 15 residues long. J was trimmed by 4 bases and V by 6 bases; bases with no gene match: 7. DNA for the CDR3: TGTGCCAGCAGTCCAAGCGGGGGGGCCCCAGATACGCAGTATTTT. As protein: CASSPSGGAPDTQYF.

The chain recombines TRBV6-5 with TRBJ2-7; TRBD1 aligns across 9 bases. The CDR3 extends over 15 amino acids. After removal of 2 bases from V and 3 bases from J, the junction contained 5 bases not matched to a gene. CDR1 is MNHEY and CDR2 is SVGAGI in the germline V gene. The CDR3 loop reads CASSYTQGAHYEQYF. CDR3 coding DNA: TGTGCCAGCAGTTACACACAGGGGGCTCACTACGAGCAGTACTTC.

J is TRBJ1-2 and V is TRBV19; D may be TRBD1 (5 bases). This CDR3 spans 16 amino acids. Per germline, CDR1 LNHDA and CDR2 SQIVND (reference sequence). The germline V and J ends were trimmed by 7 bases and 5 bases, with 23 bases remaining between them. CDR3 region: CASTTQVPTLRYGYTF. Here the CDR3 DNA reads TGTGCCAGTACCACACAGGTGCCGACCCTCCGTTATGGCTACACCTTC.

The chain uses TRBV7-2 and TRBJ2-7; no clear D. V was pared by 5 bases and J by 0 bases, with 8 bases between. This CDR3 region has 13 residues. From germline, CDR1 is SGHTA and CDR2 FQGNSA. In nucleotides, the CDR3 is TGTGCCAGCAGCCCCTGGCCCTCCTACGAGCAGTACTTC. It yields the protein CASSPWPSYEQYF.

This chain connects TRBV11-2 to TRBJ1-4; tentatively, D is TRBD1 (6 bases). This CDR3 has 14 residues. In germline, CDR1 is SGHAT, CDR2 FQNNGV. The V end was cut by 5 bases, the J end by 4 bases, with 11 bases between. The CDR3 is CASSPDRLNEKLFF. CDR3 nucleotides: TGTGCCAGCAGCCCGGACAGACTTAATGAAAAACTGTTTTTT.

The chain combines TRBV27 with TRBJ2-1, with TRBD2 matching 14 bases. Germline values: CDR1 MNHEY, CDR2 SMNVEV (reference sequence). The V and J ends lost 6 bases and 8 bases, in that order; junction bases with no gene match: 6. This CDR3 spans 15 amino acids. CDR3 nucleotides: TGTGCCAGCAGCAGACTAGCGGGAGGGTTGGATGAGCAGTTCTTC. It translates to CASSRLAGGLDEQFF.

Comment on this clone: Germline and junction disagree at one end, which may indicate a read error. The chain couples TRBV7-7 to TRBJ2-7; 9 bases align to TRBD1. Germline CDR1 SSHAT, CDR2 FNYEAQ (reference sequence). This CDR3 has 15 amino acids. For the CDR3, the DNA is TGTGCTAGCAGCCCCGCCGGGACAGGGATTCGCGAGCAGTACTTC. It codes for CASSPAGTGIREQYF.

This sequence joins TRBV28 and TRBJ2-5; D possibly corresponds to TRBD2 (6 bases). This CDR3 is built from 16 residues. V was cut by 3 bases and J by 2 bases, with 16 bases left in between. Per germline, CDR1 MDHEN and CDR2 SYDVKM. CDR3 sequence reads: CASSFGSRTIQETQYF. Written as DNA, the CDR3 is TGTGCCAGCAGTTTCGGGAGTAGGACCATTCAAGAGACCCAGTACTTC.

The rearrangement uses TRBV7-8 and TRBJ2-5; D is undetermined. The CDR3 is made up of 15 amino acids. V was clipped by 5 bases and J by 7 bases, with 20 bases between them. Germline V CDR1 and CDR2: SGHVS, FQNEAQ. The CDR3 bases are TGTGCCAGCAGCCGTACCCGTGGCCTCCCCTTGACCCAGTACTTC. It translates to CASSRTRGLPLTQYF. Filled out from reference TRBV7-8 and TRBJ2-5, the complete variable domain reads GAGVSQSPRYKVAKRGQDVALRCDPISGHVSLFWYQQALGQGPEFLTYFQNEAQLDKSGLPSDRFFAERPEGSVSTLKIQRTQQEDSAVYLCASSRTRGLPLTQYFGPGTRLLVL.

The rearrangement uses TRBV13 and TRBJ2-3, with D hard to call. Germline values: CDR1 PRHDT, CDR2 FYEKMQ (reference sequence). The V gene lost 5 bases and the J gene lost 8 bases, with 14 bases spanning the gap. The CDR3 extends over 13 amino acids. The CDR3 nucleotides read TGTGCCAGCAGCATACAAACCTCGGGTACGCAGTATTTT. Protein: CASSIQTSGTQYF.

The V and J genes are TRBV6-5 and TRBJ1-1; D uncertain. Trimming took 0 bases from V and 8 from J, leaving 13 bases between them. The CDR3 consists of 14 residues. CDR1 and CDR2 from the germline V gene are MNHEY and SVGAGI. DNA for the CDR3: TGTGCCAGCAGTTACTCCCCTCAGTGGCAGGAAGCTTTCTTT. Translation gives CASSYSPQWQEAFF.

The gene calls are TRBV27 and TRBJ2-7; 9 positions agree with TRBD1. The germline V gene encodes CDR1 MNHEY and CDR2 SMNVEV (reference sequence). The CDR3 loop spans 17 amino acids. V lost 2 bases to trimming and J lost 5 bases; unmatched junction nucleotides: 13. CDR3 nucleotides: TGTGCCAGCAGTTTAGAACCCCCGGGACAGGGTTCTCACGAGCAGTACTTC. It is translated as CASSLEPPGQGSHEQYF.

The chain is built from TRBV10-3 and TRBJ1-5; D may be TRBD1 (5 bases). Germline V gene lookup returns CDR1 ENHRY and CDR2 SYGVKD. Trimming removed 0 bases at V and 1 base at J, with 10 bases between. This CDR3 spans 16 amino acids. In DNA form, the CDR3 reads TGTGCCATCAGTGAGTCAGCGGGGGGAAGCAATCAGCCCCAGCATTTT. This codes for CAISESAGGSNQPQHF.

The gene calls are TRBV27 and TRBJ2-7; D not resolved. This CDR3 has 11 amino acids. Germline CDR1 MNHEY, CDR2 SMNVEV (reference sequence). V was cut by 4 bases and J by 7 bases, with 8 bases left in between. The CDR3 DNA reads TGTGCCAGCAGTTCAGGCACTGAGCAGTACTTC. Translating it yields CASSSGTEQYF.

V gene TRBV29-1 combines with J gene TRBJ1-1, with a weak D call TRBD1 (6 bases). The CDR3 has 12 amino acids. The V gene's germline CDR1 is SQVTM and CDR2 ANQGSEA. Trimming took off 8 bases at V and 0 bases at J, with 10 bases between the two ends. Written as DNA, the CDR3 is TGCAGCTCAAGACAGGTGAACACTGAAGCTTTCTTT. This encodes CSSRQVNTEAFF. The full variable domain, completed using reference TRBV29-1 and TRBJ1-1, is SAVISQKPSRDICQRGTSLTIQCQVDSQVTMMFWYRQQPGQSLTLIATANQGSEATYESGFVIDKFPISRPNLTFSTLTVSNMSPEDSSIYLCSSRQVNTEAFFGQGTRLTVV.

J is TRBJ1-3 and V is TRBV28; the match to TRBD1 covers 8 bases. After removal of 4 bases from V and 0 bases from J, the junction contained 8 bases not matched to a gene. From germline, CDR1 is MDHEN and CDR2 SYDVKM. The CDR3 extends over 17 amino acids. DNA for the CDR3: TGTGCCAGCAGTTCCTCCCCGGGACAGGACTCTGGAAACACCATATATTTT. This encodes CASSSSPGQDSGNTIYF. The entire variable domain, with the rest obtained from reference TRBV28 and TRBJ1-3, is as follows: DVKVTQSSRYLVKRTGEKVFLECVQDMDHENMFWYRQDPGLGLRLIYFSYDVKMKEKGDIPEGYSVSREKKERFSLILESASTNQTSMYLCASSSSPGQDSGNTIYFGEGSWLTVV.

The V gene is TRBV7-9, the J gene TRBJ1-4; the D gene is possibly TRBD1 (5 bases). The V end was cut by 5 bases, the J end by 0 bases, with 10 bases between. The CDR3 totals 15 residues. Germline V gene lookup returns CDR1 SEHNR and CDR2 FQNEAQ (reference sequence). The CDR3 loop is CASSTGQATNEKLFF. In DNA, the CDR3 is TGTGCCAGCAGCACTGGACAAGCAACTAATGAAAAACTGTTTTTT.

The chain joins TRBV25-1 to TRBJ1-2, with 10 bases aligning to TRBD1. V lost 3 bases, J lost 4 bases, and 8 bases stayed unmatched. There are 16 residues in the CDR3. Germline V CDR1 and CDR2: MGHDK, SYGVNS. CDR3 in amino acids: CASSDGTGALIYGYTF. In DNA, the CDR3 is TGTGCCAGCAGTGACGGGACAGGGGCCTTAATCTATGGCTACACCTTC.

The rearrangement uses TRBV5-1 and TRBJ2-2, with a tentative D call TRBD2 (6 bases). CDR3 size: 17 residues. Germline V lookup: CDR1 SGHRS, CDR2 YFSETQ. Trimming removed 1 base from V and 4 bases from J, with 17 bases in between. CDR3 nucleotide sequence: TGCGCCAGCAGCTTGTCTAGAGGCGGGATGGTCACCGGGGAGCTGTTTTTT. Translating it yields CASSLSRGGMVTGELFF.

This rearrangement joins TRBV11-2 to TRBJ2-7; perhaps TRBD2 as D (6 bases). This CDR3 contains 15 residues. From germline, CDR1 is SGHAT and CDR2 FQNNGV. V was cut by 5 bases and J by 0 bases, with 14 bases left in between. CDR3 amino acids: CASSGGTGVSYEQYF. Written as DNA, the CDR3 is TGTGCCAGCAGCGGAGGGACGGGAGTCTCCTACGAGCAGTACTTC.

The chain is built from TRBV6-1 and TRBJ2-7, with 9 bases that match TRBD2. Germline values: CDR1 MNHNS, CDR2 SASEGT. The CDR3 is 12 residues long. Germline trimming cut 8 bases from V and 7 bases from J; bases unmatched to any gene: 6. This chain's CDR3 is CASDSGSGEQYF. As DNA, the CDR3 is TGTGCCAGCGATAGCGGGAGTGGTGAGCAGTACTTC.

The chain is built from TRBV6-4 and TRBJ2-2; D remains ambiguous. With 8 bases removed from V and 2 bases from J, the gap between germline ends came to 9 bases. Germline lookup yields CDR1 MRHNA and CDR2 SNTAGT. This CDR3 region has 13 residues. CDR3 residues: CASRDINTGELFF. The DNA of the CDR3 is TGTGCCAGCCGAGACATCAACACCGGGGAGCTGTTTTTT.

The chain has TRBV11-3 and TRBJ2-7, with 10 nucleotides matching TRBD1. Germline-derived CDR1 and CDR2 are SGHNT and YENEEA. Trimming at V came to 5 bases and at J to 4 bases, leaving 8 bases not matched to a gene. The CDR3 runs to 15 residues. The CDR3 DNA reads as TGTGCCAGCAGCCTCGGGGACAGGGGAGTTTACGAGCAGTACTTC. Its protein is CASSLGDRGVYEQYF.

For the CDR3, the DNA is TGTGCCAGCAGCGCACTAGCGGGGGCCTCCTACGAGCAGTACTTC. Residues: CASSALAGASYEQYF. This chain connects TRBV5-6 to TRBJ2-7, with TRBD2 matching over 11 bases. With V trimmed by 4 bases and J by 0 bases, 3 bases remained unmatched. Germline CDR1 reads SGHDT; CDR2 reads YYEEEE. This CDR3 comprises 15 residues.

The chain joins TRBV6-1 to TRBJ1-5; weak D call: TRBD1 (5 bases). Looked up from germline, CDR1 is MNHNS and CDR2 is SASEGT. The CDR3 has 15 residues. V was cut by 0 bases and J by 7 bases, with 13 bases left in between. DNA for the CDR3: TGTGCCAGCAGTGAAGCCCTCGGGGGGTGGCAGCCCCAGCATTTT. This sequence encodes CASSEALGGWQPQHF.

The rearrangement links TRBV5-6 to TRBJ1-1; D gene ambiguous. The CDR3 is 13 residues long. The V gene's germline CDR1 is SGHDT and CDR2 YYEEEE. The germline V and J ends were trimmed by 4 bases and 0 bases, with 7 bases remaining between them. The CDR3 bases are TGTGCCAGCAGCAAGCGAATGAACACTGAAGCTTTCTTT. Amino acids: CASSKRMNTEAFF.

V is TRBV27 and J is TRBJ2-3; 8 bases are a match to TRBD2. The CDR3 runs to 16 residues. Unmatched junction bases numbered 10, after V lost 4 bases and J lost 4 bases. Germline V gives CDR1 MNHEY, CDR2 SMNVEV (reference sequence). The CDR3 loop is CASSSAGDNWPDTQYF. The CDR3 bases are TGTGCCAGCAGTTCAGCGGGGGACAACTGGCCAGATACGCAGTATTTT.

The V and J genes are TRBV30 and TRBJ2-7; TRBD1 is a possible D gene (6 bases). The CDR3 totals 13 residues. Germline loops: CDR1 GTSNPN, CDR2 SVGIG (reference sequence). The ends were cut back, 4 bases at V and 2 bases at J, with 12 bases in the middle. CDR3 loop: CAWNHRDPYEQYF. The CDR3 DNA is TGTGCCTGGAATCACAGGGATCCCTACGAGCAGTACTTC. The full variable domain, in which reference TRBV30 and TRBJ2-7 provide the parts outside the CDR3, is SQTIHQWPATLVQPVGSPLSLECTVEGTSNPNLYWYRQAAGRGLQLLFYSVGIGQISSEVPQNLSASRPQDRQFILSSKKLLLSDSGFYLCAWNHRDPYEQYFGPGTRLTVT.